Listed below are T cell receptor beta chains from one sample, sequenced in a study of T cell responses to AZD1222 COVID-19 vaccine. Method: immunoSEQ multiplex PCR; TCRdb's copy keeps in-frame clones and lacks some. The sample has approximately 140,000 clones, roughly nine tenths seen once; the top ten hold 9.3%. The source material was peripheral blood, sampled 28 days after the second AZD1222 dose. The receptors derive from an adult who received the AZD1222 COVID-19 vaccine. The conserved cysteine and the conserved F or W are not part of the CDR3 here. Clone size, where shown, is once, few, many, or a class for clones that have expanded.

V,J,size,CDR3
TRBV12-3/TRBV12-4,TRBJ1-1,-,ASSFDREAF
TRBV7-2,TRBJ1-2,-,ASSPQGARYGYT
TRBV10-3,TRBJ1-5,-,AISEGRGGQPQH
TRBV5-1,TRBJ1-1,-,ASTLVGLGNTEAF
TRBV12-3/TRBV12-4,TRBJ1-4,-,ASRKDEKLF
TRBV7-9,TRBJ2-5,-,ASRRSEYSGTRETQY
TRBV6-5,TRBJ1-1,-,ATGEVTEAF
TRBV28,TRBJ1-2,once,ASSLGTGHHYGYT
TRBV19,TRBJ2-1,-,ASSIGQGVTYNEQF
TRBV18,TRBJ2-7,once,ASSPPQGITYEQY
TRBV2,TRBJ1-1,-,ASSYEGAGEAF
TRBV6-5,TRBJ2-3,-,ASSYSAAAGDTQY
TRBV2,TRBJ1-2,-,ASEVVKNYGYT